Below, 26 T cell receptor beta chains from the same sample are listed, as sequenced in a study of blood T cell repertoires in COVID-19. The table came from immunoSEQ multiplex PCR; TCRdb's copy has only in-frame clones and leaves some out. The sample carries about 110,000 clones, over 75% recorded once. The material sequenced was peripheral blood. These receptors were taken from a woman in her 70s with acute or convalescent COVID-19.

V usage is TRBV4-3 and J usage is TRBJ1-2; D unresolved. This CDR3 spans 15 amino acids. V gave up 0 bases and J gave up 7 bases, with 15 bases separating them. The V gene's germline CDR1 is LGHNA and CDR2 YSLEER. In DNA, the CDR3 is TGCGCCAGCAGCCAAGATCAGGACTCCCTTAGTGGCTACACCTTC. It codes for CASSQDQDSLSGYTF.

The rearrangement uses TRBV18 and TRBJ2-3, with D maybe TRBD1 (5 bases). Germline CDR1 is KGHSH and CDR2 is LQKENI. The V end was cut by 4 bases, the J end by 6 bases, with 20 bases between. The CDR3 has 16 amino acids. The CDR3 loop reads CASSQRPPAGFDTQYF. In DNA, the CDR3 is TGTGCCAGCTCACAGCGCCCCCCGGCAGGGTTCGATACGCAGTATTTT.

This chain connects TRBV4-3 to TRBJ2-1, with D hard to call. Trimming removed 3 bases from V and 6 bases from J, with 15 bases in between. The CDR3 loop spans 15 amino acids. Germline V lookup: CDR1 LGHNA, CDR2 YSLEER. The CDR3 protein is CASSHEPDQRNEQFF. The CDR3 DNA reads as TGCGCCAGCAGCCATGAGCCAGACCAGCGCAATGAGCAGTTCTTC.

The rearrangement joins TRBV28 to TRBJ2-7, with D perhaps TRBD1 (7 bases). The CDR3 totals 15 residues. Germline CDR1 MDHEN, CDR2 SYDVKM. V was shortened by 8 bases and J by 5 bases, with 22 bases between the two germline ends. The CDR3 sequence is CASRTSTGRSHEQYF. The CDR3 bases are TGTGCCAGCCGAACTTCGACAGGGAGGTCCCACGAGCAGTACTTC.

This clone came up a few times. This chain connects TRBV3-1 (or the pseudogene TRBV3-2) to TRBJ2-5; TRBD2 might be the D (6 bases). V lost 2 bases and J 0 bases, leaving 13 bases between the germline ends. The CDR3 is 16 amino acids. Germline values: CDR1 LGHDT, CDR2 YNNKEL (reference sequence). The DNA of the CDR3 is TGTGCCAGCAGCCAACGTGAGGACTACTACCAAGAGACCCAGTACTTC. It translates to CASSQREDYYQETQYF.

The rearrangement joins TRBV7-2 to TRBJ1-1; 8 nucleotides align to TRBD1. In germline, CDR1 is SGHTA, CDR2 FQGNSA. The CDR3 spans 17 residues. V lost 5 bases, J lost 1 base, and 12 bases stayed unmatched. The CDR3 nucleotides are TGTGCCAGCAGCCTCGATAACTACAGGGGGGCGAACACTGAAGCTTTCTTT. It translates to CASSLDNYRGANTEAFF.

This chain links TRBV11-3 with TRBJ2-3; no firm D call. The CDR3 extends over 13 amino acids. Trimming took off 4 bases at V and 0 bases at J, with 5 bases between the two ends. From germline, CDR1 is SGHNT and CDR2 YENEEA. CDR3 nucleotide sequence: TGTGCCAGCAGCTCCCTTAGCACAGATACGCAGTATTTT. It encodes CASSSLSTDTQYF.

The chain uses TRBV5-1 and TRBJ2-2; TRBD2 aligns across 7 bases. The CDR3 runs to 15 residues. V lost 2 bases and J lost 6; bases outside the gene matches: 7. The germline CDR1 and CDR2 sequences are SGHRS and YFSETQ. The CDR3 bases are TGCGCCAGCAGCTTTTTGGCGGGGAGGGCCGGGGAGCTGTTTTTT. Translating gives CASSFLAGRAGELFF.

The chain uses TRBV18 and TRBJ2-5, with TRBD2 identical over 9 bases. The V and J ends lost 3 bases and 6 bases, in that order; junction bases with no gene match: 14. This CDR3 spans 17 amino acids. The germline V gene has CDR1 KGHSH and CDR2 LQKENI. The CDR3 sequence: CASSPVLAGMVAKTQYF. In DNA form, the CDR3 reads TGTGCCAGCTCACCGGTGCTAGCGGGAATGGTAGCGAAGACCCAGTACTTC.

V gene TRBV19 combines with J gene TRBJ1-2; the D gene is possibly TRBD1 (5 bases). Trimming pared 10 bases from V and 4 bases from J, leaving 10 bases between. Germline-derived CDR1 and CDR2 are LNHDA and SQIVND (reference sequence). CDR3 length: 11 amino acids. CDR3 amino acids: CATDDSYGYTF. For the CDR3, the DNA is TGTGCCACCGACGACAGCTATGGCTACACCTTC.

The V gene is TRBV7-8, the J gene TRBJ1-4; a weak D match, TRBD1 (6 bases). CDR1 is SGHVS and CDR2 is FQNEAQ in the germline V gene. V shed 5 bases and J shed 4 bases, with 14 bases lying between them. The CDR3 length is 15 residues. CDR3 sequence reads: CASSTQTGHNEKLFF. The CDR3 nucleotides read TGTGCCAGCAGCACACAGACAGGTCATAATGAAAAACTGTTTTTT.

The chain joins TRBV28 to TRBJ1-2; TRBD1 matches at 9 bases. Germline loops: CDR1 MDHEN, CDR2 SYDVKM. The CDR3 is 13 amino acids. The V segment lost 6 bases and the J segment 5 bases; nucleotides outside the gene matches: 4. This CDR3 is CASRPGQGYGYTF. CDR3 coding DNA: TGTGCCAGCAGGCCGGGACAGGGTTATGGCTACACCTTC.

The genes are TRBV29-1 and TRBJ1-1, with 12 bases that match TRBD1. The V gene's germline CDR1 is SQVTM and CDR2 ANQGSEA. V lost 7 bases to trimming and J lost 5 bases; unmatched junction nucleotides: 5. This CDR3 region has 13 residues. The CDR3 loop reads CSAGTGGWTEAFF. In DNA, the CDR3 is TGCAGCGCTGGGACAGGGGGCTGGACTGAAGCTTTCTTT.

The chain links TRBV6-5 to TRBJ1-1; TRBD1 agrees at 8 bases. The CDR3 runs to 12 residues. Germline loops: CDR1 MNHEY, CDR2 SVGAGI. Germline trimming cut 6 bases from V and 6 bases from J; bases unmatched to any gene: 3. The CDR3 sequence: CASRGTGAEAFF. CDR3 DNA: TGTGCCAGCAGGGGGACAGGAGCTGAAGCTTTCTTT.

This chain links TRBV9 with TRBJ1-2; D is undetermined. V was cut by 4 bases and J by 8 bases, with 9 bases left in between. CDR3 size: 11 residues. Per the germline V gene, CDR1 is SGDLS and CDR2 is YYNGEE. The CDR3 protein is CASSPGRGYTF. In nucleotides, the CDR3 is TGTGCCAGCAGCCCTGGGAGGGGCTACACCTTC. Full variable domain (remainder filled in from reference TRBV9 and TRBJ1-2): DSGVTQTPKHLITATGQRVTLRCSPRSGDLSVYWYQQSLDQGLQFLIQYYNGEERAKGNILERFSAQQFPDLHSELNLSSLELGDSALYFCASSPGRGYTFGSGTRLTVV.

V usage is TRBV4-3 and J usage is TRBJ2-2; D may be TRBD1 (8 bases). CDR3 size: 16 residues. The germline V and J ends were trimmed by 4 bases and 5 bases, with 17 bases remaining between them. Germline V gene lookup returns CDR1 LGHNA and CDR2 YSLEER. The CDR3 reads CASSRNTGGATGELFF. The CDR3 nucleotides read TGCGCCAGCAGCCGAAACACAGGGGGGGCAACCGGGGAGCTGTTTTTT.

This chain links TRBV28 with TRBJ1-4, with D uncertain. This CDR3 region has 15 residues. Looked up from germline, CDR1 is MDHEN and CDR2 is SYDVKM. The V and J ends lost 5 bases and 7 bases respectively, with 17 bases between them. The CDR3 bases are TGTGCCAGCAGTACCCTCGGCGGGGTGGGTGAAAAACTGTTTTTT. Translated, it gives CASSTLGGVGEKLFF. The full variable domain, its missing parts supplied by reference TRBV28 and TRBJ1-4, is DVKVTQSSRYLVKRTGEKVFLECVQDMDHENMFWYRQDPGLGLRLIYFSYDVKMKEKGDIPEGYSVSREKKERFSLILESASTNQTSMYLCASSTLGGVGEKLFFGSGTQLSVL.

The rearrangement joins TRBV28 to TRBJ1-2, with 7 nucleotides matching TRBD1. Trimming took 4 bases from V and 7 from J; bases not matched to a gene: 21. Germline V CDR1 and CDR2: MDHEN, SYDVKM. The CDR3 is 18 amino acids. As DNA, the CDR3 is TGTGCCAGCAGTTCCCCGACTGCCGGACAGGAAAAACAGGGTGGCTACACCTTC. Encoded protein: CASSSPTAGQEKQGGYTF.

The chain recombines TRBV5-5 with TRBJ2-7; TRBD2 matches 9 bases. The length of the CDR3 is 16 residues. CDR1 SGHKS and CDR2 YYEKEE come from the germline V gene (reference sequence). With V trimmed by 4 bases and J by 2 bases, 10 bases remained unmatched. This CDR3 is CASSPEETSGPYEQYF. CDR3 nucleotides: TGTGCCAGCAGCCCTGAGGAGACTAGCGGTCCCTACGAGCAGTACTTC.

The chain links TRBV14 to TRBJ2-3; D is perhaps TRBD2 (6 bases). Germline loops: CDR1 SGHDN, CDR2 FVKESK. The V end lost 5 bases, the J end lost 2 bases, and 17 bases lay between the germline ends. The length of the CDR3 is 16 residues. The CDR3: CASSEFSPGLTDTQYF. As DNA, the CDR3 is TGTGCCAGCAGCGAGTTTAGTCCGGGACTCACAGATACGCAGTATTTT.

CDR3 nucleotides: TGCAGTGCTAGTCCAATAGCGGAGAGCTCCTACGAGCAGTACGTC. Translated, it gives CSASPIAESSYEQYV. This sequence joins TRBV20-1 and TRBJ2-7, with TRBD2 as a possible D gene (6 bases). The germline V gene encodes CDR1 DFQATT and CDR2 SNEGSKA (reference sequence). The ends were cut back, 3 bases at V and 0 bases at J, with 15 bases in the middle. There are 15 residues in the CDR3.

V gene TRBV7-9 combines with J gene TRBJ1-2, with D unresolved. The CDR3 consists of 12 residues. Germline V gene sequence: CDR1 SEHNR, CDR2 FQNEAQ (reference sequence). Trimming took off 3 bases at V and 11 bases at J, with 13 bases between the two ends. This chain's CDR3 is CASSLATGRYTF. The CDR3 nucleotides read TGTGCCAGCAGCTTGGCGACCGGGAGGTACACCTTC. Together with reference TRBV7-9 and TRBJ1-2, the CDR3 gives the full variable domain: DTGVSQNPRHKITKRGQNVTFRCDPISEHNRLYWYRQTLGQGPEFLTYFQNEAQLEKSRLLSDRFSAERPKGSFSTLEIQRTEQGDSAMYLCASSLATGRYTFGSGTRLTVV.

This chain connects TRBV4-2 to TRBJ2-4, with TRBD2 matching over 16 bases. The CDR3 is 20 amino acids. Looked up from germline, CDR1 is LGHNA and CDR2 is YNFKEQ. Trimming removed 3 bases from V and 0 bases from J; junction bases left unmatched: 8. The DNA of the CDR3 is TGTGCCAGCAGCCACCCCCCGGGACTAGCGGGGGGGCTAGCCAAAAACATTCAGTACTTC. Residues: CASSHPPGLAGGLAKNIQYF.

The chain links TRBV6-6 to TRBJ1-2; TRBD1 matches at 10 bases. This CDR3 is 15 amino acids long. Losses at the gene ends were 6 bases for V and 7 bases for J; bases not matched to a gene: 11. The germline V gene encodes CDR1 MNHNY and CDR2 SVGAGI (reference sequence). The CDR3 loop is CASSLPRDRGGGYTF. Written as DNA, the CDR3 is TGTGCCAGCAGCCTCCCCCGGGACAGGGGTGGTGGCTACACCTTC.

This clone was seen a handful of times. The chain couples TRBV6-6 to TRBJ2-5; 7 bases align to TRBD2. Trimming took 3 bases from V and 4 from J; bases not matched to a gene: 8. Per germline, CDR1 MNHNY and CDR2 SVGAGI (reference sequence). CDR3 length equals 15 residues. CDR3 DNA: TGTGCCAGCAGTTATGGTGGGAGGGCCCGAGAGACCCAGTACTTC. Translation: CASSYGGRARETQYF.

This clone was seen just once. The rearrangement uses TRBV28 and TRBJ1-1; 11 positions agree with TRBD1. Germline CDR1 reads MDHEN; CDR2 reads SYDVKM. The J segment lost 5 bases and the V segment lost 6 bases, leaving 8 bases of the junction unmatched. This CDR3 contains 15 residues. The CDR3 region has the DNA TGTGCCAGCAGCCCTCCGGGACAGGGGGGGACTGAAGCTTTCTTT. Translating it yields CASSPPGQGGTEAFF.